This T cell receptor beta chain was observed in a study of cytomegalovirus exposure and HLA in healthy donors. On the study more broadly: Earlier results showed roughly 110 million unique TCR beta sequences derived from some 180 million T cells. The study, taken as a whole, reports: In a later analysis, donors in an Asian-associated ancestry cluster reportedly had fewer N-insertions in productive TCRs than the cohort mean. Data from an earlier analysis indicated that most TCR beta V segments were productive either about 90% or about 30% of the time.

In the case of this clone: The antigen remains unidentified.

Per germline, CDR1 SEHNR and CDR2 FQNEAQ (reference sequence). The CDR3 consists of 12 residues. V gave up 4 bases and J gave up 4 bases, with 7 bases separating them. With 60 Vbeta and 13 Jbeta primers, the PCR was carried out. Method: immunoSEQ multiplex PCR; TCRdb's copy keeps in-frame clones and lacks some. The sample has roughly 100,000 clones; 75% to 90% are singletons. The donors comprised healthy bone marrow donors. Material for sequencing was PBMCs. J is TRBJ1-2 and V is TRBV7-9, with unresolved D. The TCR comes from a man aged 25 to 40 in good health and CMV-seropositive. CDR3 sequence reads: CASSSEGYGYTF. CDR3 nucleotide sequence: TGTGCCAGCAGCTCGGAGGGCTATGGCTACACCTTC.